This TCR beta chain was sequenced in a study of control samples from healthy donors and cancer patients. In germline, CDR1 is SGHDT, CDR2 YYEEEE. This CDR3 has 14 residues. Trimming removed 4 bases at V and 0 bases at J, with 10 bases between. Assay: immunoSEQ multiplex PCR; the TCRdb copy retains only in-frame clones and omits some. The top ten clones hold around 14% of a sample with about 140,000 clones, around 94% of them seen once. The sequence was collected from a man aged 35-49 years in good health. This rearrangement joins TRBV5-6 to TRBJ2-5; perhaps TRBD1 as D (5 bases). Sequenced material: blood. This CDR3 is CASSPTGYQETQYF. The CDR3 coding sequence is TGTGCCAGCAGCCCCACAGGTTACCAAGAGACCCAGTACTTC.